Following are 8 T cell receptor beta chains from one sample sequenced in a study of blood T cell repertoires in COVID-19. Libraries were prepared by immunoSEQ multiplex PCR; TCRdb keeps only in-frame clonotypes and omits some of them. The table records some 180,000 clones, around 90% of them present only once. Sequenced: peripheral blood. The receptors originated from a man between 50 and 59 years old with acute or convalescent COVID-19.

The gene calls are TRBV7-3 and TRBJ2-1; no clear D. This CDR3 contains 15 residues. Germline CDR1 is SGHTA and CDR2 is FQGTGA. V lost 1 base, J lost 4 bases, and 11 bases lay in between. CDR3 in amino acids: CASSLINGPYNEQFF. The CDR3 DNA reads TGTGCCAGCAGCTTAATCAATGGCCCATACAATGAGCAGTTCTTC.

The chain recombines TRBV29-1 with TRBJ2-3, with D perhaps matching TRBD2 (7 bases). The CDR3 is 13 amino acids. Trimming left V 6 bases short and J 0 bases short, with 10 bases between. Germline V gene data show CDR1 as SQVTM and CDR2 as ANQGSEA. DNA of the CDR3: TGCAGCGTCGCGGGGGCTAGCACAGATACGCAGTATTTT. It translates to CSVAGASTDTQYF.

The sample holds one count of this clone. This sequence joins TRBV6-5 and TRBJ1-5; TRBD1 might be the D (5 bases). V was trimmed by 5 bases and J by 0 bases, leaving 11 bases between them. The germline V gene encodes CDR1 MNHEY and CDR2 SVGAGI. This CDR3 region has 15 residues. CDR3 sequence: CASSPRQFSNQPQHF. Written as DNA, the CDR3 is TGTGCCAGCAGTCCCCGACAGTTTAGCAATCAGCCCCAGCATTTT.

This chain connects TRBV4-2 to TRBJ1-3; the D is unclear. Germline V gene data show CDR1 as LGHNA and CDR2 as YNFKEQ. V gave up 3 bases and J gave up 0 bases, with 9 bases separating them. This CDR3 region has 15 residues. The CDR3 region has the DNA TGTGCCAGCAGCCAGGCGGAGAGCTCTGGAAACACCATATATTTT. This translates into CASSQAESSGNTIYF.

CDR3 protein: CASSPGDSLWGEQYV. The CDR3 region has the DNA TGTGCCAGCAGCCCCGGGGACAGCCTTTGGGGCGAGCAGTACGTC. The genes are TRBV6-2 or TRBV6-3 and TRBJ2-7; TRBD1 matches at 7 bases. Germline V gene data show CDR1 as MNHEY and CDR2 as SVGEGT. The CDR3 has 15 amino acids. The J segment lost 6 bases and the V segment lost 6 bases, leaving 14 bases of the junction unmatched.

This sequence joins TRBV19 and TRBJ1-3; TRBD1 matches at 10 bases. The CDR3 spans 14 residues. The V and J ends lost 4 bases and 4 bases, in that order; junction bases with no gene match: 1. From germline, CDR1 is LNHDA and CDR2 SQIVND (reference sequence). CDR3 residues: CASSTGQGGNTIYF. The CDR3 region has the DNA TGTGCCAGTAGTACGGGACAGGGGGGAAACACCATATATTTT. Variable domain in full (rest from reference TRBV19 and TRBJ1-3): DGGITQSPKYLFRKEGQNVTLSCEQNLNHDAMYWYRQDPGQGLRLIYYSQIVNDFQKGDIAEGYSVSREKKESFPLTVTSAQKNPTAFYLCASSTGQGGNTIYFGEGSWLTVV.

CDR3 loop: CASSQTRDPTDTQYF. For the CDR3, the DNA is TGCGCCAGCAGTCAAACCCGGGATCCGACAGATACGCAGTATTTT. The rearrangement links TRBV10-1 to TRBJ2-3; TRBD2 is a possible D gene (5 bases). Germline V gene data show CDR1 as WNHNN and CDR2 as SYGVQD (reference sequence). The germline V and J ends were trimmed by 5 bases and 3 bases, with 15 bases remaining between them. The CDR3 totals 15 residues.

With regard to this clone: This CDR3 is also generated by other DNA sequences in the sample. The chain links TRBV19 to TRBJ1-4; 7 bases fit TRBD1. V dropped 3 bases and J dropped 3; count of bases not matched to a gene: 1. The CDR3 has 14 residues. Germline V gives CDR1 LNHDA, CDR2 SQIVND (reference sequence). The CDR3 DNA reads TGTGCCAGTAGTATCACAGGGGCTAATGAAAAACTGTTTTTT. Protein: CASSITGANEKLFF. The full variable domain, rest sourced from reference TRBV19 and TRBJ1-4, is DGGITQSPKYLFRKEGQNVTLSCEQNLNHDAMYWYRQDPGQGLRLIYYSQIVNDFQKGDIAEGYSVSREKKESFPLTVTSAQKNPTAFYLCASSITGANEKLFFGSGTQLSVL.